One sample yielded the 29 T cell receptor beta chains listed below, sequenced in a study of Graves' ophthalmopathy and Graves' hyperthyroidism. RNA transcripts provided the template for amplifying TCR beta CDR3 regions. First-round RT-PCR employed HTBI primers, with a second-round multiplex PCR after it. TCRdb reprocessed the multiplex PCR reads with MiXCR, giving one entry per CDR3 protein. The table includes some 240,000 distinct CDR3 sequences, around 42% detected once. The sample was peripheral blood. All receptors come from an adult man with Graves' ophthalmopathy.

DNA of the CDR3: TGTGCCAGCAGCTTTGGGATCGGGACTGATCCCTACGAGCAGTACTTC. Translating it yields CASSFGIGTDPYEQYF. The V call is TRBV7-6, the J call TRBJ2-7; perhaps TRBD2 as D (6 bases). Per germline, CDR1 SGHVS and CDR2 FNYEAQ. V lost 3 bases, J lost 2 bases, and 17 bases lay in between. This CDR3 is 16 amino acids long.

As to this clonotype: Since a much larger clone is just one base distant, this may be a read error. DNA for the CDR3: TGCAGCTTCTCGGACAGTATTTGCGAGCAGTACTTC. As protein: CSFSDSICEQYF. This chain uses TRBV29-1 with TRBJ2-7; D possibly corresponds to TRBD1 (6 bases). The V end was cut by 8 bases, the J end by 6 bases, with 17 bases between. The CDR3 extends over 12 amino acids. Germline V CDR1 and CDR2: SQVTM, ANQGSEA.

This clonotype showed up just a few times. The V gene is TRBV20-1, the J gene TRBJ2-7; D possibly corresponds to TRBD2 (6 bases). V lost 1 base, J lost 3 bases, and 13 bases lay in between. Germline V lookup: CDR1 DFQATT, CDR2 SNEGSKA (reference sequence). This CDR3 contains 14 residues. CDR3 sequence (DNA): TGCAGTGCTAGAGGGGAGCTAGCGATCTACGAGCAGTACTTC. It specifies CSARGELAIYEQYF.

The chain recombines TRBV19 with TRBJ1-6; weak D call: TRBD1 (5 bases). There are 14 residues in the CDR3. Germline V gives CDR1 LNHDA, CDR2 SQIVND (reference sequence). Trimming took 7 bases from V and 10 from J, leaving 17 bases between them. The CDR3 DNA reads TGTGCCAGTAAGGAAGGCGCAGGGTGGTCACCCCTCCACTTT. As protein: CASKEGAGWSPLHF.

This chain links TRBV7-3 with TRBJ1-1, with a possible D match to TRBD1 (5 bases). The germline V and J ends were trimmed by 0 bases and 4 bases, with 18 bases remaining between them. The CDR3 loop spans 17 amino acids. Germline V gene lookup returns CDR1 SGHTA and CDR2 FQGTGA. The CDR3 coding sequence is TGTGCCAGCAGCTTAACGCCGGGGGTGGTGTTGAGCACTGAAGCTTTCTTT. It specifies CASSLTPGVVLSTEAFF. Based on the CDR3 plus reference TRBV7-3 and TRBJ1-1, the full variable domain is GAGVSQTPSNKVTEKGKYVELRCDPISGHTALYWYRQSLGQGPEFLIYFQGTGAADDSGLPNDRFFAVRPEGSVSTLKIQRTERGDSAVYLCASSLTPGVVLSTEAFFGQGTRLTVV.

This clonotype has a single count. A read error is possible here, since a much larger clone lies one base away. The rearrangement uses TRBV9 and TRBJ1-6, with D hard to call. CDR3 length equals 15 residues. Germline lookup yields CDR1 SGDLS and CDR2 YYNGEE. The CDR3 DNA follows: TGTGCCAGCGGCGTAGGGCGGACCGGAAATTCACCCCTCCACTTT. Residues: CASGVGRTGNSPLHF.

This clonotype was observed a few times. This rearrangement joins TRBV9 to TRBJ1-6; TRBD1 is a possible D gene (6 bases). Looked up from germline, CDR1 is SGDLS and CDR2 is YYNGEE. Deletions cut 4 bases from V and 10 bases from J, with 18 bases between. There are 15 residues in the CDR3. The DNA of the CDR3 is TGTGCCAGCAGCCATGATGAGGGGGATGGGTCACCCCTCCACTTT. It yields the protein CASSHDEGDGSPLHF.

This clonotype was recorded once. The CDR3 loop reads CASSPQGGPGNTIYF. The CDR3 DNA reads as TGTGCCAGCAGCCCTCAGGGAGGCCCTGGAAACACCATATATTTT. The J gene is TRBJ1-3, the V gene TRBV10-3; possibly TRBD1 for D (5 bases). The CDR3 is made up of 15 amino acids. Germline values: CDR1 ENHRY, CDR2 SYGVKD. Trimming pared 10 bases from V and 2 bases from J, leaving 18 bases between.

The chain carries TRBV7-2 and TRBJ2-7; 7 bases map to TRBD1. This CDR3 region has 15 residues. The V and J ends lost 4 bases and 0 bases, in that order; junction bases with no gene match: 6. CDR1 and CDR2 from the germline V gene are SGHTA and FQGNSA. Here the CDR3 reads CASSYPGQTSYEQYF. CDR3 DNA: TGTGCCAGCAGCTACCCGGGACAGACCTCCTACGAGCAGTACTTC.

As regards this clonotype: A much larger clone differs by one base, so this may be a read error. The J gene is TRBJ1-5, the V gene TRBV6-2 or TRBV6-3; maybe TRBD1 (5 bases). The J call may be incorrect, as the DNA end agrees better with TRBJ2-3. The CDR3 loop spans 13 amino acids. CDR1 MNHEY and CDR2 SVGEGT come from the germline V gene. The CDR3 loop reads CASRQGMNQPQYF. CDR3 coding DNA: TGTGCCAGCAGGCAGGGAATGAATCAGCCCCAGTATTTT.

The gene calls are TRBV5-8 and TRBJ2-2, with D perhaps matching TRBD1 (7 bases). The CDR3 loop spans 15 amino acids. CDR1 SGHTS and CDR2 YDEGEE come from the germline V gene. The ends were cut back, 2 bases at V and 5 bases at J, with 13 bases in the middle. CDR3 nucleotides: TGTGCCAGCAGCTTTGACCAGGGGGGAACCGGGGAGCTGTTTTTT. This encodes CASSFDQGGTGELFF.

The chain links TRBV7-9 to TRBJ1-2, with D tentatively TRBD1 (5 bases). The CDR3 loop spans 16 amino acids. V dropped 1 base and J dropped 3 bases, with 15 bases sitting between them. The germline CDR1 and CDR2 sequences are SEHNR and FQNEAQ (reference sequence). CDR3 coding DNA: TGTGCCAGCAGCTTAGGGCAGACAGAGAGGGACTATGGCTACACCTTC. It specifies CASSLGQTERDYGYTF.

This clonotype was detected a few times. The chain couples TRBV10-2 to TRBJ1-1; TRBD1 matches 9 bases. V trimming: 6 bases; J trimming: 7 bases; junction bases outside the gene matches: 9. Germline CDR1 and CDR2: WSHSY and SAAADI. The CDR3 spans 14 residues. The CDR3 reads CASRGTGRAVEAFF. DNA for the CDR3: TGCGCCAGCAGGGGGACAGGGAGGGCGGTTGAAGCTTTCTTT.

The chain couples TRBV5-1 to TRBJ2-2, with 7 bases fitting TRBD1. Germline CDR1 and CDR2: SGHRS and YFSETQ. This CDR3 region has 15 residues. V gave up 0 bases and J gave up 5 bases; unmatched junction bases: 4. The CDR3 DNA is TGCGCCAGCAGCTTGGCGGACAGGTCGACCGGGGAGCTGTTTTTT. This translates into CASSLADRSTGELFF.

This clonotype was counted once. The gene calls are TRBV20-1 and TRBJ2-7; no clear D. In germline, CDR1 is DFQATT, CDR2 SNEGSKA (reference sequence). This CDR3 has 13 residues. The germline V and J ends were trimmed by 6 bases and 3 bases, with 15 bases remaining between them. Here the CDR3 reads CSAAGRIDYEQYF. CDR3 nucleotide sequence: TGCAGTGCCGCAGGACGTATCGACTACGAGCAGTACTTC.

This clonotype is a singleton in its sample. The chain combines TRBV5-1 with TRBJ1-1; D might be TRBD1 (5 bases). Germline CDR1 reads SGHRS; CDR2 reads YFSETQ. The CDR3 is made up of 15 amino acids. V was pared by 7 bases and J by 9 bases, with 25 bases between. CDR3 sequence (DNA): TGCGCCAGCCGGAGCTCTGCGGGGGATTCCGCTAAAGCTTTCTTT. It is translated as CASRSSAGDSAKAFF.

This clonotype occurred a few times. J is TRBJ2-2 and V is TRBV25-1, with D perhaps TRBD1 (6 bases). The V end was cut by 3 bases, the J end by 3 bases, with 8 bases between. Germline loops: CDR1 MGHDK, CDR2 SYGVNS. The CDR3 totals 14 residues. The CDR3 nucleotides are TGTGCCAGCAGTGAGAGGACAGACACCGGGGAGCTGTTTTTT. Translating it yields CASSERTDTGELFF.

In this sample, this clonotype turned up a few times. The gene calls are TRBV9 and TRBJ2-7; 10 bases map to TRBD2. The CDR3 is made up of 15 amino acids. After removal of 5 bases from V and 7 bases from J, the junction contained 12 bases not matched to a gene. Germline CDR1 reads SGDLS; CDR2 reads YYNGEE. CDR3 coding DNA: TGTGCCAGCAGTCACTCGAGCGGGAGGGTTGCGGAGCAGTACTTC. This gives the protein CASSHSSGRVAEQYF.

The chain employs TRBV19 and TRBJ2-7, with 9 bases identical to TRBD1. This CDR3 region has 16 residues. V shed 1 base, J shed 3 bases, and the junction held 7 bases outside the gene matches. From germline, CDR1 is LNHDA and CDR2 SQIVND (reference sequence). The chain's CDR3 is CASSIGLPGQGYEQYF. Written as DNA, the CDR3 is TGTGCCAGTAGTATAGGACTCCCGGGACAGGGCTACGAGCAGTACTTC.

This chain links TRBV29-1 with TRBJ2-7; 9 bases align to TRBD1. J was trimmed by 0 bases and V by 7 bases; bases with no gene match: 7. This CDR3 has 14 residues. CDR1 is SQVTM and CDR2 is ANQGSEA in the germline V gene. CDR3 nucleotides: TGCAGCGCCGGGACAGGGAAGGCCTCCTACGAGCAGTACTTC. Protein product: CSAGTGKASYEQYF.

The chain uses TRBV5-1 and TRBJ2-7; 9 nucleotides match TRBD1. Trimming took 4 bases from V and 2 from J; bases not matched to a gene: 7. The CDR3 consists of 15 residues. In germline, CDR1 is SGHRS, CDR2 YFSETQ. The CDR3 sequence: CASSEGQGGPYEQYF. DNA for the CDR3: TGCGCCAGCAGCGAGGGACAGGGAGGGCCCTACGAGCAGTACTTC.

This clonotype was recorded a few times. The genes are TRBV4-1 and TRBJ2-7, with D hard to call. Germline assignment: CDR1 MGHRA and CDR2 YSYEKL. CDR3 length: 13 residues. V shed 1 base and J shed 3 bases, with 7 bases lying between them. CDR3 DNA: TGCGCCAGCAGCCAAGGCCTCTACTACGAGCAGTACTTC. This codes for CASSQGLYYEQYF.

The chain is built from TRBV19 and TRBJ2-5; 7 nucleotides agree with TRBD1. The CDR3 contains 16 residues. V was pared by 3 bases and J by 2 bases, with 9 bases of the junction left unmatched. CDR1 is LNHDA and CDR2 is SQIVND in the germline V gene (reference sequence). This CDR3 reads CASSISLGRGQETQYF. In nucleotides, the CDR3 is TGTGCCAGTAGTATTTCCCTCGGCAGGGGGCAAGAGACCCAGTACTTC.

This clonotype was picked up a small number of times. The chain is built from TRBV29-1 and TRBJ2-2, with D perhaps being TRBD1 or TRBD2 (6 bases each). The CDR3 totals 15 residues. Trimming left V 6 bases short and J 5 bases short, with 19 bases between. Looked up from germline, CDR1 is SQVTM and CDR2 is ANQGSEA. The CDR3 sequence is CSVHGSGGRTGELFF. The DNA of the CDR3 is TGCAGCGTCCATGGGTCCGGGGGCCGGACCGGGGAGCTGTTTTTT.

This clonotype appeared a few times. The genes are TRBV11-2 and TRBJ1-1; TRBD1 aligns across 7 bases. The germline V gene has CDR1 SGHAT and CDR2 FQNNGV. The CDR3 contains 13 residues. Trimming cost V 4 bases and J 7 bases; bases outside gene matches: 6. The CDR3 sequence is CASSWAGGNEAFF. The DNA for the CDR3 is TGTGCCAGCAGCTGGGCAGGGGGTAATGAAGCTTTCTTT. Together with reference TRBV11-2 and TRBJ1-1, the CDR3 gives the full variable domain: EAGVAQSPRYKIIEKRQSVAFWCNPISGHATLYWYQQILGQGPKLLIQFQNNGVVDDSQLPKDRFSAERLKGVDSTLKIQPAKLEDSAVYLCASSWAGGNEAFFGQGTRLTVV.

This clonotype was observed a handful of times. The chain uses TRBV5-1 and TRBJ2-5; 7 bases are shared with TRBD1. Germline V gives CDR1 SGHRS, CDR2 YFSETQ. The CDR3 covers 14 residues. The V and J ends lost 2 bases and 4 bases, in that order; junction bases with no gene match: 5. DNA for the CDR3: TGCGCCAGCAGCTTCGGGACAGAAGGAGAGACCCAGTACTTC. As protein: CASSFGTEGETQYF.

This chain links TRBV4-2 with TRBJ1-4; D perhaps matches TRBD1 (5 bases). The CDR3 runs to 15 residues. V lost 0 bases to trimming and J lost 7 bases, with 12 bases between them. Germline V gives CDR1 LGHNA, CDR2 YNFKEQ. This CDR3 reads CASSQDGGVVEKLFF. The DNA for the CDR3 is TGTGCCAGCAGCCAAGACGGGGGAGTAGTTGAAAAACTGTTTTTT.

CDR3 nucleotide sequence: TGTGCCATCAGTGATCCGGACAGGGGGCGCGAAGAGACCCAGTACTTC. It yields the protein CAISDPDRGREETQYF. V is TRBV10-3 and J is TRBJ2-5; TRBD1 matches at 11 bases. Germline CDR1 ENHRY, CDR2 SYGVKD. The V segment lost 3 bases and the J segment 3 bases; nucleotides outside the gene matches: 6. This CDR3 has 16 residues.

With regard to this clonotype: A junction boundary mismatches the germline segment, possibly from a read error. V and J are TRBV2 and TRBJ2-5; 8 nucleotides agree with TRBD2. Looked up from germline, CDR1 is SNHLY and CDR2 is FYNNEI. The CDR3 is 14 amino acids. As DNA, the CDR3 is TGTGCCAGCAGTCAAGCGGGAGTCGTGGAGACCCAGTACTTC. Amino acid sequence: CASSQAGVVETQYF.